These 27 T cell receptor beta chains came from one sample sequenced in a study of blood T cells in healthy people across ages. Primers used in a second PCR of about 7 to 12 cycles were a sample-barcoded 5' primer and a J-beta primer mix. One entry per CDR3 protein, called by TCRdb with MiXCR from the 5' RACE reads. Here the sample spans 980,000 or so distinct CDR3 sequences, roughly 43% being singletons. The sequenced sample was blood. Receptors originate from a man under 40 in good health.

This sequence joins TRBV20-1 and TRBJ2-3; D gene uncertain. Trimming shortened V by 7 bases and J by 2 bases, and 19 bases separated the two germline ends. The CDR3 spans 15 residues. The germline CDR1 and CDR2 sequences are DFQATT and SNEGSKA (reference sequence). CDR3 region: CSVSRLGEATDTQYF. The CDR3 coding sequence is TGCAGTGTTAGTCGTCTAGGAGAAGCCACAGATACGCAGTATTTT.

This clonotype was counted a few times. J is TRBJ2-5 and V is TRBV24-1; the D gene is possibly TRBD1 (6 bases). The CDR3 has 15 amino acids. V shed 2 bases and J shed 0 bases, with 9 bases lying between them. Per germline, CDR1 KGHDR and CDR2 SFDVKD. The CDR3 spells CATSDSTGYQETQYF. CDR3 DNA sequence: TGTGCCACCAGTGATTCCACAGGGTACCAAGAGACCCAGTACTTC.

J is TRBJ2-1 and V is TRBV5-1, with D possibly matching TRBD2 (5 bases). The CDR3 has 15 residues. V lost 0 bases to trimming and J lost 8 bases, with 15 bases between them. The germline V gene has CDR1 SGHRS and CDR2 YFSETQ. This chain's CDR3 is CASSLALGLEDEQFF. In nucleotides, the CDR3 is TGCGCCAGCAGCTTGGCCTTGGGGTTGGAGGATGAGCAGTTCTTC.

The CDR3 sequence is CASSRGGRCEQYF. Here the CDR3 DNA reads TGTGCCAGCAGTCGCGGGGGCCGCTGCGAGCAGTACTTC. The rearrangement joins TRBV27 to TRBJ2-7; a weak D match, TRBD2 (7 bases). V gave up 5 bases and J gave up 6 bases, with 14 bases separating them. This CDR3 has 13 amino acids. Germline V gene lookup returns CDR1 MNHEY and CDR2 SMNVEV (reference sequence).

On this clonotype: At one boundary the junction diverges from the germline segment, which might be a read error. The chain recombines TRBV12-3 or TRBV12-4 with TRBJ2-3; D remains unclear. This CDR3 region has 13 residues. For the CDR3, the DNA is TGTGCCGGCAGTTTTAGTTACACAGATACGCAGTATTTT. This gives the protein CAGSFSYTDTQYF.

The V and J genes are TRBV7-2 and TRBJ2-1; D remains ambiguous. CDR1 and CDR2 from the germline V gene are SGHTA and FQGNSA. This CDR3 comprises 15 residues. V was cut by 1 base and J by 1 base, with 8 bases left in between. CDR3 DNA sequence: TGTGCCAGCAGCTTAGTGGCAGCATCCTACAATGAGCAGTTCTTC. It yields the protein CASSLVAASYNEQFF.

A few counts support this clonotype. The CDR3 region is CASSSGTLSVGSPLHF. CDR3 DNA sequence: TGCGCCAGCAGCTCCGGGACGCTCTCCGTCGGTTCACCCCTCCACTTT. The chain couples TRBV5-1 to TRBJ1-6; D possibly corresponds to TRBD1 (5 bases). Germline lookup yields CDR1 SGHRS and CDR2 YFSETQ. This CDR3 has 16 amino acids. Trimming took off 3 bases at V and 9 bases at J, with 19 bases between the two ends.

The CDR3 sequence is CASSAGTGGIDTQYF. The CDR3 nucleotides are TGCGCCAGCAGTGCCGGGACAGGGGGCATAGATACGCAGTATTTT. The rearrangement joins TRBV5-1 to TRBJ2-3; 12 bases match TRBD1. The length of the CDR3 is 15 residues. Germline V gene data show CDR1 as SGHRS and CDR2 as YFSETQ. V gave up 5 bases and J gave up 5 bases; unmatched junction bases: 6.

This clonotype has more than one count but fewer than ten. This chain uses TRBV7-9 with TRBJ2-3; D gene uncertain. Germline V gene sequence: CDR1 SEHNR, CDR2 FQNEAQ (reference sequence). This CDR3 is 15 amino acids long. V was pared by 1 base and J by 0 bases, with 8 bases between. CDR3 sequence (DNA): TGTGCCAGCAGCTTAGAGGATTTTAGCACAGATACGCAGTATTTT. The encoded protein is CASSLEDFSTDTQYF. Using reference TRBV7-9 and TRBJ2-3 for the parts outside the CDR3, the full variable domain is DTGVSQNPRHKITKRGQNVTFRCDPISEHNRLYWYRQTLGQGPEFLTYFQNEAQLEKSRLLSDRFSAERPKGSFSTLEIQRTEQGDSAMYLCASSLEDFSTDTQYFGPGTRLTVL.

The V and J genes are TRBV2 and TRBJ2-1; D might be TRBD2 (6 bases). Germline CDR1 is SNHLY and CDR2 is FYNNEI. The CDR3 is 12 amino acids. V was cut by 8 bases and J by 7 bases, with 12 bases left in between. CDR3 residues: CASLELANEQFF. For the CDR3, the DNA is TGTGCCAGCCTGGAACTAGCAAATGAGCAGTTCTTC.

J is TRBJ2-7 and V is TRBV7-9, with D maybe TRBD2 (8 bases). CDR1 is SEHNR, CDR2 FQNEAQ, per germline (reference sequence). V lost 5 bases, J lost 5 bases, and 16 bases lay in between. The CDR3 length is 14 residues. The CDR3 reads CASSLIAGQNEQYF. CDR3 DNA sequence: TGTGCCAGCAGCCTCATAGCGGGACAGAACGAGCAGTACTTC.

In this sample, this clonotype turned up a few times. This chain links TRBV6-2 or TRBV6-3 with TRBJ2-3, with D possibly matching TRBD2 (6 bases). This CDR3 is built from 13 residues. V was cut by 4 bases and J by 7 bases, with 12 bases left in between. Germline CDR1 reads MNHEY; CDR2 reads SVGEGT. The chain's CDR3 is CASSLGLGNTQYF. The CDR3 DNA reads TGTGCCAGCAGTTTGGGACTGGGCAATACGCAGTATTTT.

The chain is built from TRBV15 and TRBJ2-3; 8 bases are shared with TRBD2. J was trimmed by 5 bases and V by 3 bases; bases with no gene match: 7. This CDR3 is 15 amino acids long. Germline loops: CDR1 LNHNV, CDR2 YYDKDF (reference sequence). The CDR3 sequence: CATSRARGGQDTQYF. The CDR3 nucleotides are TGTGCCACCAGCAGGGCACGGGGGGGCCAAGATACGCAGTATTTT.

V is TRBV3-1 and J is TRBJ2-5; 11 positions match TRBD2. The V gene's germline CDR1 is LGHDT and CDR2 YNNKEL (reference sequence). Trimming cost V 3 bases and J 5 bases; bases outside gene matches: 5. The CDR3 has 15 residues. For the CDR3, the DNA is TGTGCCAGCAGCCATTTAGCGGGGGGGCACGAGACCCAGTACTTC. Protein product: CASSHLAGGHETQYF.

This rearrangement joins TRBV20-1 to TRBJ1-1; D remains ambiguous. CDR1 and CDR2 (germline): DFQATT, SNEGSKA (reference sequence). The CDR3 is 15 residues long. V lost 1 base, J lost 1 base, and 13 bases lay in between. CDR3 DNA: TGCAGTGCTAGAGCTTATGGCAGGCCGAACACTGAAGCTTTCTTT. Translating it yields CSARAYGRPNTEAFF.

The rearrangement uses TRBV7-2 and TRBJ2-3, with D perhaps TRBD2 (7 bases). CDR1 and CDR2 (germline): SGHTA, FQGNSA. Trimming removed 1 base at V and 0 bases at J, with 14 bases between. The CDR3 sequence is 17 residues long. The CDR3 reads CASSLVGGALSTDTQYF. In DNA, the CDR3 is TGTGCCAGCAGCTTAGTTGGGGGGGCGCTAAGCACAGATACGCAGTATTTT.

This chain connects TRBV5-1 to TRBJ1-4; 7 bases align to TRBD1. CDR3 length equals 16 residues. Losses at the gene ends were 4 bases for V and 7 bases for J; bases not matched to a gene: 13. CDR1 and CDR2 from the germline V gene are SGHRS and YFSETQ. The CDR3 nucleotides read TGCGCCAGCAGCCGATGGGACAGTCGAATGGCTGAAAAACTGTTTTTT. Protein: CASSRWDSRMAEKLFF.

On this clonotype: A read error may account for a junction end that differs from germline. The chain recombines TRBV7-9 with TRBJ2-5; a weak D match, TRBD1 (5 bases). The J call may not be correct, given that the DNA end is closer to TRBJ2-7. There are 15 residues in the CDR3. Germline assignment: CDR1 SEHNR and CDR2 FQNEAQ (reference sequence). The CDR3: CSSSLSKGLLHEQYF. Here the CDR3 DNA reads TGTTCCAGCAGCTTATCGAAGGGGCTTCTGCACGAGCAGTACTTC.

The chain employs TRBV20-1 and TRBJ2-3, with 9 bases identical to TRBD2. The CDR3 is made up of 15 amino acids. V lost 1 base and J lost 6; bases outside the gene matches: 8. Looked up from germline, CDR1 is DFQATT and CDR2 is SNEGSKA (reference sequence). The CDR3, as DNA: TGCAGTGCTAGAGCCGGCCGGAGCGGGGGGGATACGCAGTATTTT. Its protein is CSARAGRSGGDTQYF.

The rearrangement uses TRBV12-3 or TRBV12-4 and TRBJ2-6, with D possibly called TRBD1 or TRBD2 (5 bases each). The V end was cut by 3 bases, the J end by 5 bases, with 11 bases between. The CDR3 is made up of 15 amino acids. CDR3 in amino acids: CASSFRELRANVLTF. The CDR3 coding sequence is TGTGCCAGCAGTTTCAGGGAGCTTAGGGCCAACGTCCTGACTTTC.

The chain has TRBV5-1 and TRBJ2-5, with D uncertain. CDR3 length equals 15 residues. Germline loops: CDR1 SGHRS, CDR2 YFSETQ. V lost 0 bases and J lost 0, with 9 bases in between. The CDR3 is CASSLGRSNQETQYF. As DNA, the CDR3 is TGCGCCAGCAGCTTGGGACGGAGCAACCAAGAGACCCAGTACTTC.

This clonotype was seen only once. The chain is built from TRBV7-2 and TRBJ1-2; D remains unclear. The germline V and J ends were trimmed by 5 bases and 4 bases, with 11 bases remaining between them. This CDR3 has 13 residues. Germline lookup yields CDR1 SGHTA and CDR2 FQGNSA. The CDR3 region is CASSPPPFYGYTF. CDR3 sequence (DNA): TGTGCCAGCAGCCCGCCCCCGTTCTATGGCTACACCTTC.

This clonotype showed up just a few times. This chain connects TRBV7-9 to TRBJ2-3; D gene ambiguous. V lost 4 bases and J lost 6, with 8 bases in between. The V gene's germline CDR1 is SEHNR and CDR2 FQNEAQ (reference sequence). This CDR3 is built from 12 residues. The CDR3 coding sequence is TGTGCCAGCAGCTCCCTCGTTGATACGCAGTATTTT. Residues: CASSSLVDTQYF.

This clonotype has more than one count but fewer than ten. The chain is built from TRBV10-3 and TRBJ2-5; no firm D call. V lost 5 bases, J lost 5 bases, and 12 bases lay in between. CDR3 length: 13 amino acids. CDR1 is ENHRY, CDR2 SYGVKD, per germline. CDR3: CAISFNSGETQYF. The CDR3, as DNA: TGTGCCATCAGTTTTAACTCTGGGGAGACCCAGTACTTC.

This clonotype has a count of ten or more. CDR3 nucleotides: TGTGCCAGCAGTTTAACAGTCAATGAGCAGTTCTTC. This gives the protein CASSLTVNEQFF. The rearrangement uses TRBV6-1 and TRBJ2-1; unclear D gene. CDR3 size: 12 residues. Germline V gives CDR1 MNHNS, CDR2 SASEGT. V shed 5 bases and J shed 6 bases, with 8 bases lying between them.

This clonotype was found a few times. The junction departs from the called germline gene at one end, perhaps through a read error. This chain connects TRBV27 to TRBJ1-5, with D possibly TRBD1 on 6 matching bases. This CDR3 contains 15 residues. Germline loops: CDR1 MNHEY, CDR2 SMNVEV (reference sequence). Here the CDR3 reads CASSLGAGGNQPQHF. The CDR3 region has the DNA TGCGCCAGCAGCTTGGGGGCAGGTGGCAATCAGCCCCAGCATTTT.

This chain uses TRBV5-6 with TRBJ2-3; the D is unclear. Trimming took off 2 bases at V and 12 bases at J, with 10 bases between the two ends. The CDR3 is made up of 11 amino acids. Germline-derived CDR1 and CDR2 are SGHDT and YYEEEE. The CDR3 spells CASSFRQAQYF. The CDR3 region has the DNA TGTGCCAGCAGCTTTCGGCAGGCCCAGTATTTT.